This TCR beta chain was identified during a study of blood T cell repertoires in COVID-19. Across the whole study: Italy, Spain and the United States were the sources of the convalescent and acute COVID-19 samples.

Original methodology: Amplification of reference gene primers provided the estimated nucleated cell counts. Assay: immunoSEQ multiplex PCR; the TCRdb copy retains only in-frame clones and omits some. V, J and clone size are taken as reported in that table, and D and trimming were inferred from the DNA itself. The sample records 65,000 to 90,000 clones, approximately 71% being singletons. Germline V gene data show CDR1 as SGHAT and CDR2 as FQDESV (reference sequence). The CDR3 extends over 15 amino acids. V lost 0 bases to trimming and J lost 0 bases; unmatched junction nucleotides: 2. One Seattle source followed patients from active infection through their disease course.

Source material: peripheral blood. The clonotype comes from a man aged 65-85 years with COVID-19, enrolled during active disease. The chain carries TRBV11-1 and TRBJ2-7; 7 bases match TRBD2. The CDR3 sequence: CASSLAGGSSYEQYF. CDR3 coding DNA: TGTGCCAGCAGCTTAGCGGGAGGGAGCTCCTACGAGCAGTACTTC.